A single sample gave rise to the 16 T cell receptor beta chains below, sequenced in a study of identical twins. TCRdb re-derived calls from the 5' RACE reads in MiXCR, one entry per CDR3 protein. The sample records approximately 240,000 distinct CDR3 sequences, more than 13% being singletons. Sequencing was carried out using memory (CD45RO+) T cells sorted from blood. The receptors derive from a woman in her late teens or twenties in good health.

This clonotype was seen ten or more times. The chain has TRBV11-2 and TRBJ1-3; tentatively, D is TRBD1 (5 bases). V was shortened by 4 bases and J by 0 bases, with 10 bases between the two germline ends. In germline, CDR1 is SGHAT, CDR2 FQNNGV. The CDR3 runs 15 residues. The DNA of the CDR3 is TGTGCCAGCAGCTCGGTGGGGGGCTCTGGAAACACCATATATTTT. This gives the protein CASSSVGGSGNTIYF. Based on the CDR3 plus reference TRBV11-2 and TRBJ1-3, the full variable domain is EAGVAQSPRYKIIEKRQSVAFWCNPISGHATLYWYQQILGQGPKLLIQFQNNGVVDDSQLPKDRFSAERLKGVDSTLKIQPAKLEDSAVYLCASSSVGGSGNTIYFGEGSWLTVV.

This clonotype was detected a few times. The rearrangement uses TRBV6-2 or TRBV6-3 and TRBJ2-1; D ambiguous. In germline, CDR1 is MNHEY, CDR2 SVGEGT. This CDR3 has 11 residues. V lost 5 bases and J 7 bases, leaving 6 bases between the germline ends. The CDR3 DNA reads TGTGCCAGCAGTCCCCTAAATGAGCAGTTCTTC. Translated, it gives CASSPLNEQFF.

J is TRBJ1-2 and V is TRBV7-9; D not certain. The V end was cut by 2 bases, the J end by 6 bases, with 13 bases between. The CDR3 spans 14 residues. Looked up from germline, CDR1 is SEHNR and CDR2 is FQNEAQ (reference sequence). The CDR3 reads CASSLSRIGDGYTF. The CDR3 coding sequence is TGTGCCAGCAGCTTATCACGCATAGGCGATGGCTACACCTTC.

This chain connects TRBV7-2 to TRBJ2-1, with no clear D. CDR3 length: 13 residues. The V gene's germline CDR1 is SGHTA and CDR2 FQGNSA. Between the trimmed V and J ends, which lost 1 base and 15 bases, there was a span of 16 bases. The CDR3 reads CASSLELARHMFF. CDR3 coding DNA: TGTGCCAGCAGCTTAGAGCTGGCCCGTCACATGTTCTTC.

This chain connects TRBV5-1 to TRBJ2-7; D is perhaps TRBD1 (6 bases). The CDR3 has 15 residues. V was shortened by 0 bases and J by 1 base, with 11 bases between the two germline ends. Germline V gene lookup returns CDR1 SGHRS and CDR2 YFSETQ. CDR3 DNA sequence: TGCGCCAGCAGCTTGGAGGGGGTAAGGTCCTACGAGCAGTACTTC. This encodes CASSLEGVRSYEQYF.

This clonotype was picked up a small number of times. The V call is TRBV27, the J call TRBJ2-4; D possibly corresponds to TRBD1 (6 bases). The CDR3 is 18 amino acids. Germline CDR1 MNHEY, CDR2 SMNVEV (reference sequence). V lost 6 bases, J lost 3 bases, and 24 bases lay in between. The CDR3 region is CASSPRGIEVKDKNIQYF. The CDR3 DNA follows: TGTGCCAGCAGCCCGAGGGGGATTGAGGTGAAGGACAAAAACATTCAGTACTTC.

The V call is TRBV9, the J call TRBJ2-7; D may be TRBD2 (5 bases). Germline lookup yields CDR1 SGDLS and CDR2 YYNGEE. The CDR3 runs 15 residues. V shed 0 bases and J shed 5 bases, with 15 bases lying between them. The CDR3 loop is CASSVGGREYDEQYF. The CDR3, as DNA: TGTGCCAGCAGCGTAGGAGGGAGAGAATACGACGAGCAGTACTTC.

This clonotype was seen a handful of times. The chain joins TRBV29-1 to TRBJ2-2, with 12 bases matching TRBD1. This CDR3 is built from 13 residues. Germline lookup yields CDR1 SQVTM and CDR2 ANQGSEA. V trimming: 6 bases; J trimming: 8 bases; junction bases outside the gene matches: 4. The CDR3 DNA reads as TGCAGCGTCCGGGACAGGGGGCGTGGGGAGCTGTTTTTT. Translating gives CSVRDRGRGELFF.

The CDR3 region is CASSYSLGYISYEQYF. The CDR3 bases are TGTGCCAGCAGTTACTCACTCGGCTACATCTCCTACGAGCAGTACTTC. The V and J genes are TRBV6-2 or TRBV6-3 and TRBJ2-7; the D is unclear. The germline V gene has CDR1 MNHEY and CDR2 SVGEGT. The CDR3 is 16 residues long. V shed 0 bases and J shed 0 bases, with 12 bases lying between them.

This clonotype was seen more than once but under ten times. The rearrangement joins TRBV7-2 to TRBJ1-5; weak D call: TRBD1 (5 bases). The germline V gene has CDR1 SGHTA and CDR2 FQGNSA. The CDR3 has 15 amino acids. Trimming took off 0 bases at V and 5 bases at J, with 11 bases between the two ends. CDR3: CASSLAVTADQPQHF. CDR3 DNA: TGTGCCAGCAGCTTAGCGGTGACAGCAGATCAGCCCCAGCATTTT.

This clonotype was seen a handful of times. The rearrangement links TRBV2 to TRBJ2-5; D unresolved. V was pared by 4 bases and J by 4 bases, with 16 bases between. Per the germline V gene, CDR1 is SNHLY and CDR2 is FYNNEI. This CDR3 has 15 residues. The CDR3 protein is CASSAQPIIGETQYF. CDR3 bases: TGTGCCAGCAGTGCGCAGCCCATCATAGGAGAGACCCAGTACTTC.

The chain employs TRBV7-2 and TRBJ2-3; 7 bases line up with TRBD2. V shed 5 bases and J 6 bases; nucleotides not matched to a gene: 14. Germline V gene data show CDR1 as SGHTA and CDR2 as FQGNSA. The CDR3 contains 16 residues. This CDR3 is CASSPKRDSRVDTQYF. The CDR3 region has the DNA TGTGCCAGCAGCCCCAAGCGGGACTCTCGCGTGGATACGCAGTATTTT.

Many counts were recorded for this clonotype. The rearrangement joins TRBV12-3 or TRBV12-4 to TRBJ1-2; the D gene is possibly TRBD1 (5 bases). The V end was cut by 3 bases, the J end by 5 bases, with 16 bases between. This CDR3 spans 15 amino acids. CDR3 coding DNA: TGTGCCAGCAGTTTCCAGGCCGACAGAGGATATGGCTACACCTTC. Translation: CASSFQADRGYGYTF.

This clonotype turned up a few times. J is TRBJ2-3 and V is TRBV3-1; TRBD2 agrees at 11 bases. There are 13 residues in the CDR3. The germline gives CDR1 LGHDT, CDR2 YNNKEL (reference sequence). The trim removed 7 bases at V and 8 bases at J, leaving 5 bases unmatched. CDR3 in DNA: TGTGCCAGCACCACTAGCGGGAGCGGTACGCAGTATTTT. Translated: CASTTSGSGTQYF.

This sequence joins TRBV7-9 and TRBJ1-1; 9 bases fit TRBD1. Per germline, CDR1 SEHNR and CDR2 FQNEAQ (reference sequence). The CDR3 contains 15 residues. V trimming: 2 bases; J trimming: 6 bases; junction bases outside the gene matches: 7. The CDR3: CASSLYRGRPAEAFF. Here the CDR3 DNA reads TGTGCCAGCAGCTTATACAGGGGGCGCCCCGCTGAAGCTTTCTTT.

This clonotype has ten or more counts. This chain links TRBV5-1 with TRBJ2-1; 7 bases line up with TRBD2. V lost 5 bases and J lost 10; bases outside the gene matches: 6. The germline CDR1 and CDR2 sequences are SGHRS and YFSETQ. The CDR3 consists of 12 residues. The CDR3 reads CASRRELEEQFF. Written as DNA, the CDR3 is TGCGCCAGCAGGCGGGAGCTGGAAGAGCAGTTCTTC. The full variable domain, rest sourced from reference TRBV5-1 and TRBJ2-1, is KAGVTQTPRYLIKTRGQQVTLSCSPISGHRSVSWYQQTPGQGLQFLFEYFSETQRNKGNFPGRFSGRQFSNSRSEMNVSTLELGDSALYLCASRRELEEQFFGPGTRLTVL.